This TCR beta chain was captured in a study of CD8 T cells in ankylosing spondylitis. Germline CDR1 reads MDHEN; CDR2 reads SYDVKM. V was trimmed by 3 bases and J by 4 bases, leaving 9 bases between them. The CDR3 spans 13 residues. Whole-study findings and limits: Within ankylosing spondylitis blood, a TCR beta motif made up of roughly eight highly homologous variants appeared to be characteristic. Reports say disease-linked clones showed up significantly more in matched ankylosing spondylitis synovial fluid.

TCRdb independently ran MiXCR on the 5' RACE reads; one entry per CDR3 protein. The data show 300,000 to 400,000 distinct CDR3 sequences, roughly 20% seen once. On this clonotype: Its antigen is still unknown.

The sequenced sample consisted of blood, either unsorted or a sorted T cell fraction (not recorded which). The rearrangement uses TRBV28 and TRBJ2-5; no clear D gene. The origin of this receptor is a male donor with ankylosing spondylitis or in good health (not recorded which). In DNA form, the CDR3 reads TGTGCCAGCAGTTTTCTGGAAGCAGAGACCCAGTACTTC. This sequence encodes CASSFLEAETQYF. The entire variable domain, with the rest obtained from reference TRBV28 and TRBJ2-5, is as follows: DVKVTQSSRYLVKRTGEKVFLECVQDMDHENMFWYRQDPGLGLRLIYFSYDVKMKEKGDIPEGYSVSREKKERFSLILESASTNQTSMYLCASSFLEAETQYFGPGTRLLVL.